This T cell receptor (beta chain) came from a study of cytomegalovirus exposure and HLA in healthy donors (dated by TCRdb to the late 2010s). Looking at the study overall: An earlier analysis of approximately 640 of the donors reported about 250 Gb of sequence data and some 120 million unique TCR beta sequences from some 180 million T cells. All discovery cohort repertoires had been generated using a single sequencing platform. A later genetic analysis used genome-wide SNP genotypes for about 65% of the roughly 700 donors, treating that subset as a discovery cohort. To predict cytomegalovirus infection status, the study combined high-throughput TCR immunosequencing, statistical association of individual TCRs with disease status, and machine learning. The number of donors typed differed by locus, with roughly 620-640 for A, B, C, DRB1 and DQB1, 522 for DQA1, 600 to 610 for DPA1, and approximately 470 for DPB1. In the later analysis, no new phenotypic data were used to find candidate immune exposures; instead, reliance was placed on TCR beta sequences and their occurrence across donors. On average, 235,054 unique TCR beta nucleotide sequences were sequenced per donor among 398 genotyped donors of the cohort, with 15% to 20% of those sequences being non-productive. In addition to the first cohort of 500 to 850 subjects, a separate validation cohort of 130 or so different subjects was used. Of the 300 to 500 genotyped donors, roughly 80% were placed in the genetic ancestry cluster associated with self-reported Caucasian donors. An earlier analysis of around 580 of the donors used high-throughput TCR beta sequencing to judge whether each TCR beta V gene segment behaved as functional or pseudogenic. The study aimed to test whether cataloging public T cell receptors could reveal signatures of past pathogen exposure. Donor age, sex, ethnicity and CMV serostatus were compiled together with the repertoire data. An early release that covered several hundred HLA-typed donors contained about 300 gigabases of sequencing data and some 87 million unique TCR sequences. Four to six DR-DQ haplotypes were handled as single units for association and clustering, since linkage in the cohort was strong. A later analysis re-examined previously published TCR beta repertoires from 600 to 700 donors and added high-resolution HLA genotyping to investigate patterns of TCR occurrence. The T cell repertoires of several hundred subjects were profiled by immunosequencing and related to cytomegalovirus serostatus. HLA typing covered class I and class II loci at four-digit resolution.

The CDR3, from cysteine to phenylalanine, totals 16 residues. Only the CDR3 part of the read is kept: 48 bases, read in frame from the first base. CDR1 and CDR2 (SGHDT, YYEEEE) derive from the germline V gene. V is pruned by 4 bases and J by 2 bases, leaving 5 bases of the junction without a gene match. The library was prepared using the immunoSEQ multiplex PCR assay. A mixture of 60 forward primers for TCR Vbeta segments and 13 reverse primers for TCR Jbeta segments was used in the multiplex PCR. A multiplex PCR assay on genomic DNA amplified the CDR3 region of rearranged TCR beta genes. Amplified TCR beta libraries were sequenced as 87-base-pair reads on the Illumina HiSeq System. The source study handled its data this way. A later analysis counted tens of millions of unique TCR beta chains across the 690 or so repertoires, and some 11 million of these chains were shared by at least two donors. Raw reads were error-corrected and collapsed into unique sequences by a nearest-neighbor algorithm in which closely related sequences were merged to remove PCR and sequencing errors. V, D and J gene segments were assigned by aligning CDR3 sequences to IMGT reference sequences. For a sequence to be retained, at least a six-nucleotide match to both a V gene segment and a J gene segment was required. Rearrangements were classified as productive when the CDR3 lacked stop codons and remained in frame with V and J, and all other rearrangements were classified as non-productive. Following IMGT convention, CDR3 was defined as the stretch from the second conserved V-encoded cysteine to the conserved J-encoded phenylalanine. Sequences without an unambiguous match to a single V gene segment were excluded from the earlier analysis of a few hundred of the donors. An earlier analysis of just under 600 of the donors called V segments functional above 56.7% productive rearrangements and segregating when the between-donor standard deviation exceeded 5%. A statistical classification framework was built to diagnose cytomegalovirus status from the catalog of TCR beta chain sequences. V and J gene assignment, in a later analysis, came from comparing TCR nucleotide sequences with IMGT/GENE-DB human TR gene sequences. In a later analysis, CDR3 sequences and most-parsimonious VDJ recombination scenarios were assigned using the TCRdist pipeline. In a later analysis, every TCR beta chain was defined by the combination of its CDR3 amino acid sequence and its V-gene family, and reads without a unique V-gene family were dropped. In a later analysis, 550 to 650 highly shared, low-generation-probability nucleotide sequences were removed to address suspected cross-contamination and a sequencing artifact. In a later analysis, a clonal expansion index was calculated for each public chain from normalized within-repertoire ranks of inferred template counts. Generation probabilities in a later analysis came from a VDJ recombination model fitted to out-of-frame rearrangements, and those results were checked against IGoR. A later analysis scored TCR-TCR, TCR-HLA and TCR-CMV co-occurrence with hypergeometric tests, applying a repertoire-size bias correction to TCR pairs. In a later analysis, false discovery rates were estimated by permuting HLA or CMV assignments 20 times. In a later analysis, co-occurring TCRs were grouped with DBSCAN, and TCRdist sequence similarity was added when clustering was performed within HLA-allele-positive subsets. For co-occurrence clustering, repertoires with fewer than 30,000 or more than 120,000 public chains were excluded, along with roughly five repertoires with anomalous nucleotide sharing. This immuneACCESS table, as held by TCRdb, lists in-frame sequences with V and J called but not all clones. Of the missing ones, under half trace to an unresolved V gene in checked studies; the others have no known cause. V and J calls and clone size are given by that table; D and trimming were obtained from the DNA. For this sample the table gives approximately 90,000 clones, of which around 77% were detected only once. The biggest ten clones account for about 2% of the sample.

Comments on this clone: Its antigen is unknown. Qualities for individual bases were not recorded, and no much larger clone is one base off.

The paper as a whole reports these results and caveats: A later genetic analysis associated a missense DCLRE1C variant with V-gene and J-gene trimming of TCR beta chains, and an independent cohort replicated the association. Strong co-occurrence of HLA alleles, especially DR and DQ, made assigning TCR associations to individual alleles difficult. Compared with equally common non-associated chains, HLA-associated TCR beta chains in a later analysis were more clonally expanded and had lower generation probabilities. The classifier was reported to diagnose cytomegalovirus status with high specificity and sensitivity in both the original cohort and the validation cohort. In a later analysis, most CMV-associated TCR beta chains were found to appear HLA-restricted, with HLA associations seemingly driven largely by CMV exposure. Correlated functional status among segregating V segments might reflect linkage disequilibrium, but an unknown experimental factor could not be ruled out. Because HLA typing was missing for some donors at each locus, association tests included only the typed subset. An earlier analysis of around 540 of the donors showed that most TCR beta V segments appeared in productive rearrangements either about 87% or about 30% of the time, which broadly matched IMGT annotations. The cohort was sequenced for TCR beta chains only, and without alpha or paired-chain data the features that could be detected were limited. The authors suggested that the approach could potentially be generalized to other disease states and immunological phenotypes. The only immune exposure information available for the cohort was CMV serostatus. While some public TCRs were present in many individuals, most TCR sequences turned up only very rarely across donors. Presence/absence analyses assumed roughly uniform sequencing depth across donors, an assumption that may not hold. A further reported finding was that TCR beta sequences accurately predicted the HLA-A and HLA-B alleles for most subjects in the first cohort. Because counts were too low, seventeen rarely observed V segments, including chromosome 9 orphons, were left out of the earlier analysis of 500 to 650 of the donors. The study gave a list of about 170 TCR beta chains associated with cytomegalovirus. Compared with the 666-donor mean, donors in an Asian-associated ancestry cluster had fewer N-insertions in productive TCRs, according to a later genetic analysis. In a later analysis, TCR association rates were found to vary across HLA loci, with the most associated TCRs seen for DRB1 alleles and the fewest for HLA-C alleles. In a later analysis, several top co-occurrence clusters were reported to appear linked to parvovirus B19, influenza, CMV and Epstein-Barr virus. A group of highly shared sequence variants was considered likely to be a technical artifact of the sequencing pipeline. In vitro tests confirmed that a few of the cytomegalovirus-associated TCR beta chains recognize cytomegalovirus antigens. In a later analysis, over 15,000 TCR beta sequences were associated with specific HLA alleles at a false discovery rate of 0.05. Some IMGT-functional V segments, including TRBV6-2 and TRBV6-3, could not be told apart with the 87-base-pair reads, so those segments were excluded.

The cohort was made up of 500 to 850 healthy bone marrow donors. All cohort members were sampled while nominally healthy, although unrecorded immune exposures were likely present. The donor was CMV seronegative and belonged to the group of under 400 seronegative cohort members. Each donor provided a peripheral blood sample, and peripheral blood mononuclear cells were used for TCR beta sequencing. The Qiagen DNeasy Blood Extraction Kit was used to extract genomic DNA from the blood cell samples. The specimen was PBMCs. The sequence is built from TRBV5-6 and TRBJ2-3; TRBD2 lines up with 12 middle nucleotides. The source of this sequence is a boy aged 5-17 years in good health and CMV-seronegative. In nucleotides, the sequence is TGTGCCAGCAGCCGACTAGCGGGAGCACTCACAGATACGCAGTATTTT. Its coded protein is CASSRLAGALTDTQYF. The CDR3, completed at both ends by the reference TRBV5-6 and TRBJ2-3 genes, gives the full variable domain DAGVTQSPTHLIKTRGQQVTLRCSPKSGHDTVSWYQQALGQGPQFIFQYYEEEERQRGNFPDRFSGHQFPNYSSELNVNALLLGDSALYLCASSRLAGALTDTQYFGPGTRLTVL.